This is a list of T cell receptor beta chains from one sample in a study of T-cell memory formation after mild COVID-19. TCRdb reprocessed the 5' RACE reads via MiXCR and lists one record per CDR3 protein. The sample records approximately 150,000 distinct CDR3 sequences, 19% being singletons. Sequenced material: PBMCs or a T cell subset sorted from them (not recorded which). These receptors all stem from an adult woman who had mild COVID-19 (a few samples of this study predate the infection). Cell type and time point are not known. CDR3s include the opening cysteine and the closing phenylalanine or tryptophan. A D gene is named only where the DNA matches it firmly. Rows give clone size only sometimes, using once, few, many, or a class for an expanded clone.

>-|TRBV20-1|TRBJ2-1|TRBD2
TGCAGTGCTAGAAATCCTAGCGGGGACTACAATGAGCAGTTCTTC
CSARNPSGDYNEQFF
>-|TRBV5-1|TRBJ1-2|-
TGCGCCAGCAGCTTGGGCAAGATCGATGGCTACACCTTC
CASSLGKIDGYTF
>-|TRBV7-3|TRBJ1-6|-
TGTGCCAGCAGCTTTGACGCAGGGGAACGTTCACCCCTCCACTTT
CASSFDAGERSPLHF
>few|TRBV10-3|TRBJ2-7|-
TGTGCCATCAGTGAGACTGACTACGAGCAGTACTTC
CAISETDYEQYF
>-|TRBV20-1|TRBJ2-5|-
TGCAGTGCCCGGGTGGACCGAGGACTGAGGGAGACCCAGTACTTC
CSARVDRGLRETQYF
>-|TRBV12-3/TRBV12-4|TRBJ2-2|-
TGTGCCAGCAGTTTAGCGCGCACCGGGGAGCTGTTTTTT
CASSLARTGELFF
>-|TRBV4-3|TRBJ1-5|TRBD1
TGCGCCAGCAGCCAAGATTTGCAGGGACAGGGGGGTATTAGCAATCAGCCCCAGCATTTT
CASSQDLQGQGGISNQPQHF
>few|TRBV12-3/TRBV12-4|TRBJ1-2|-
TGTGCCAGCAGCCAGGGGTTTGGCTACACCTTC
CASSQGFGYTF
>-|TRBV19|TRBJ1-6|-
TGTGCCAGTAGTCTAGGCTTGTCACGGGTGACGGTTTCACCCCTCCACTTT
CASSLGLSRVTVSPLHF
>-|TRBV7-2|TRBJ2-7|TRBD2
TGTGCCAGCAGCTCACCTCGTTCGGGAGGCACCGAGCAGTACTTC
CASSSPRSGGTEQYF
>-|TRBV12-3/TRBV12-4|TRBJ2-1|TRBD2
TGTGCCAGCAGACTAGCGGGGGGGCCAAGGACCAATGAGCAGTTCTTC
CASRLAGGPRTNEQFF
>-|TRBV3-1|TRBJ1-1|TRBD1
TGTGCCAGCAGCCCTGGGACAGGGGACACTGAAGCTTTCTTT
CASSPGTGDTEAFF
>-|TRBV30|TRBJ2-4|-
TGTGCCTGGAGTGTAACAGGGACCTCCAAAAACATTCAGTACTTC
CAWSVTGTSKNIQYF
>few|TRBV7-9|TRBJ2-5|-
TGTGCCAGCAGCTCACTGACTAGGCAGGAGACCCAGTACTTC
CASSSLTRQETQYF
>-|TRBV12-3/TRBV12-4|TRBJ2-6|-
TGTGCCATCCCTCGGACAGATGCTGGGGCCAACGTCCTGACTTTC
CAIPRTDAGANVLTF
>few|TRBV7-9|TRBJ2-1|-
TGTGCCAGCAGCGCTCAGCACGGGGGTGAGCAGTTCTTC
CASSAQHGGEQFF
>-|TRBV11-1|TRBJ1-2|-
TGTGCCAGCAGCCCGCAGGACCGTTTCTATGGCTACACCTTC
CASSPQDRFYGYTF
>-|TRBV5-1|TRBJ1-2|-
TGCGCCAGCAGCCCAAGATCGGGGAACTATGGCTACACCTTC
CASSPRSGNYGYTF
>few|TRBV4-1|TRBJ2-3|TRBD1
TGCGCCAGCAGCCAAGACAGGGGGATTGGAGATACGCAGTATTTT
CASSQDRGIGDTQYF
>-|TRBV7-9|TRBJ2-3|-
TGTGCCAGCAGTTATTTCCTGGGAGCCCGCGGGGCAGATACGCAGTATTTT
CASSYFLGARGADTQYF
>few|TRBV20-1|TRBJ1-2|-
TGCAGTGCTAGCCGCGGGGCTGGCTATGGCTACACCTTC
CSASRGAGYGYTF
>few|TRBV5-1|TRBJ2-7|TRBD1
TGCGCCAGCAGCAGGGGACAGGGACGCTCCTACGAGCAGTACTTC
CASSRGQGRSYEQYF
>few|TRBV6-2/TRBV6-3|TRBJ2-2|-
TGTGCCAGCAGTTACTCGAGAGGGTCCGGGGAGCTGTTTTTT
CASSYSRGSGELFF
>-|TRBV7-8|TRBJ2-7|-
TGTGCCAGCAGCTTAGGGGGTCCCTCCTACGAGCAGTACTTC
CASSLGGPSYEQYF
>many|TRBV6-5|TRBJ2-1|-
TGTGCCAGCAGCCGGACGCGCTCCTACAATGAGCAGTTCTTC
CASSRTRSYNEQFF
>-|TRBV20-1|TRBJ2-5|TRBD2
TGCAGTGCTAGAGATTGGACTAGCGGGTTTCAAGAGACCCAGTACTTC
CSARDWTSGFQETQYF
>few|TRBV5-1|TRBJ1-1|-
TGCGCCAGCAGCTTGGAAGGGGTTTCCACTGAAGCTTTCTTT
CASSLEGVSTEAFF
>-|TRBV18|TRBJ2-7|TRBD1
TGTGCCAGCTCACTTGGACAGGGGAAACTAGTCCACGAGCAGTACTTC
CASSLGQGKLVHEQYF
>-|TRBV29-1|TRBJ1-1|-
TGCAGCGTCTCTCAGTATTTCGGTGAAGCTTTCTTT
CSVSQYFGEAFF
>few|TRBV25-1|TRBJ1-4|-
TGTGCCAGCGCGGCGGCAGGTGAAGAAAAACTGTTTTTT
CASAAAGEEKLFF
>few|TRBV10-3|TRBJ2-7|-
TGTGCCATCAGTGAGTCGGGACAATCCTACGAGCAGTACTTC
CAISESGQSYEQYF
>-|TRBV6-2/TRBV6-3|TRBJ1-1|-
TGTGCCAGCAGCCCAACGACCGGGACCTTGAACACTGAAGCTTTCTTT
CASSPTTGTLNTEAFF
>few|TRBV11-2|TRBJ2-1|-
TGTGCCAGCACCCCAGGGGTAGCGGTTTACAATGAGCAGTTCTTC
CASTPGVAVYNEQFF
>-|TRBV10-3|TRBJ2-1|TRBD2
TGTGCCATCAGTGAGCCACTAGCGGGAGTTACCAATGAGCAGTTCTTC
CAISEPLAGVTNEQFF
>few|TRBV11-2|TRBJ1-6|TRBD1
TGTGCCAGCAGCTTAGGGAGACAGGGGGCGCGTTCACCCCTCCACTTT
CASSLGRQGARSPLHF
>few|TRBV5-1|TRBJ1-5|TRBD1
TGCGCCAGCAGCTCGGGACAGGGTGGGGTTCAGCCCCAGCATTTT
CASSSGQGGVQPQHF
>-|TRBV10-3|TRBJ2-7|-
TGTGCCATCAGCCCTGCCCCCGGACAGAGCTACGAGCAGTACTTC
CAISPAPGQSYEQYF
>few|TRBV7-9|TRBJ2-2|TRBD2
TGTGCCAGCAGCGGCCGCCTCCTGACTAGCGGGGGAAACACCGGGGAGCTGTTTTTT
CASSGRLLTSGGNTGELFF
>-|TRBV9|TRBJ1-4|-
TGTGCCAGCAGCGTACAGGGTGGTGAAAAACTGTTTTTT
CASSVQGGEKLFF
>-|TRBV7-9|TRBJ2-7|-
TGTGCCAGCAGCTTAAGGCAGGGCTACGAGCAGTACTTC
CASSLRQGYEQYF
>few|TRBV9|TRBJ2-7|TRBD2
TGTGCCAGCAGCGTAGCGGAGGGAGGGCCCTACGAGCAGTACTTC
CASSVAEGGPYEQYF
>few|TRBV5-1|TRBJ2-1|TRBD2
TGCGCCAGCAGCTTGGATGCGGGGGGGTCCTCCAATGAGCAGTTCTTC
CASSLDAGGSSNEQFF
>-|TRBV7-7|TRBJ2-5|-
TGTGCCAGCAGCCCCAGAGGGGGTACCCAAGAGACCCAGTACTTC
CASSPRGGTQETQYF
>few|TRBV6-5|TRBJ2-1|TRBD2
TGTGCCAGCAGCCAAGCGGGGGGGATCGGGTTCTTC
CASSQAGGIGFF
>-|TRBV12-3/TRBV12-4|TRBJ2-7|-
TGTGCCAGCAGTCCCCTGTTCAGGGTGAGCGAGCAGTACTTC
CASSPLFRVSEQYF
>few|TRBV7-9|TRBJ2-3|-
TGTGCCAGCAGCTTAGAGGGATTTCCAGATACGCAGTATTTT
CASSLEGFPDTQYF
>few|TRBV7-2|TRBJ2-2|TRBD2
TGTGCCAGCAGCTTACGATCGGGAGGGACCGGGGAGCTGTTTTTT
CASSLRSGGTGELFF
>few|TRBV6-1|TRBJ2-7|TRBD2
TGTGCCAGCAGTGGCTCTAGCGGGACAAGAATCTCCTACGAGCAGTACTTC
CASSGSSGTRISYEQYF
>many|TRBV18|TRBJ2-2|-
TGTGCCAGCTCACCATCGAAGGCCTCGACCGGGGAGCTGTTTTTT
CASSPSKASTGELFF
>few|TRBV5-1|TRBJ2-4|TRBD2
TGCGCCAGCAGCTTATTAGCGGGAGGCCGAAACATTCAGTACTTC
CASSLLAGGRNIQYF